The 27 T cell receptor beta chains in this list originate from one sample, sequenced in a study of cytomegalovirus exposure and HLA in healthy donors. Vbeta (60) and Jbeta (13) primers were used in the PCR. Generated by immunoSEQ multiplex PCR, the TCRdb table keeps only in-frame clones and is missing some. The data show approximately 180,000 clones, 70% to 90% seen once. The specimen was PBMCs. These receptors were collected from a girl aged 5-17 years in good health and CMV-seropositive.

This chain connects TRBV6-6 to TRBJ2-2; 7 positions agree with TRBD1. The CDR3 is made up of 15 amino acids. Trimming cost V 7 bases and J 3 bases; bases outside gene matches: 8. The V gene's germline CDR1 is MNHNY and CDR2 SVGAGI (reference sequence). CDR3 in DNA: TGTGCCAGCAAGCGAGACAGGGTCGACACCGGGGAGCTGTTTTTT. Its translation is CASKRDRVDTGELFF.

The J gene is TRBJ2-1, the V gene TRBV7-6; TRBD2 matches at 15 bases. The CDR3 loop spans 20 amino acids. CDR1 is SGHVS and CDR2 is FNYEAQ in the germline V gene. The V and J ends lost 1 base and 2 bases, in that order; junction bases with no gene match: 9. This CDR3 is CASSLEGLAGGRYPYNEQFF. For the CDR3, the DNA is TGTGCCAGCAGCTTAGAGGGACTAGCGGGGGGTCGGTACCCCTACAATGAGCAGTTCTTC.

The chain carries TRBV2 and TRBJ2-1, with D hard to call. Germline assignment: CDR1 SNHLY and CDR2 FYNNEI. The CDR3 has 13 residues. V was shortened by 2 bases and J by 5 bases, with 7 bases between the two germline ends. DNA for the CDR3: TGTGCCAGCAGTGAACTACCTGACAATGAGCAGTTCTTC. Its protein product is CASSELPDNEQFF.

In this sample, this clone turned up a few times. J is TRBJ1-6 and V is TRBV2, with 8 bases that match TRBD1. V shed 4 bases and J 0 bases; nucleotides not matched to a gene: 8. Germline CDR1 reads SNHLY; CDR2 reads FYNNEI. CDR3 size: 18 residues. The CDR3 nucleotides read TGTGCCAGCAGTGGGGAACAGGGGGTTAGCTCCTATAATTCACCCCTCCACTTT. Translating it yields CASSGEQGVSSYNSPLHF.

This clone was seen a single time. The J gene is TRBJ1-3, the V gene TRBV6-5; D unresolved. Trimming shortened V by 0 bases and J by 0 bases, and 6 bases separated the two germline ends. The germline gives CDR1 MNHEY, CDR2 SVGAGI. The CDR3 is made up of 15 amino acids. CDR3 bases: TGTGCCAGCAGTTACTCCGTGAGCTCTGGAAACACCATATATTTT. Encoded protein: CASSYSVSSGNTIYF.

The CDR3 protein is CAISPRDYEQYF. The CDR3 DNA reads TGTGCCATCAGTCCCAGGGACTACGAGCAGTACTTC. The chain has TRBV10-3 and TRBJ2-7, with D possibly being TRBD1 (5 bases). This CDR3 has 12 amino acids. CDR1 is ENHRY, CDR2 SYGVKD, per germline. Trimming pared 5 bases from V and 3 bases from J, leaving 8 bases between.

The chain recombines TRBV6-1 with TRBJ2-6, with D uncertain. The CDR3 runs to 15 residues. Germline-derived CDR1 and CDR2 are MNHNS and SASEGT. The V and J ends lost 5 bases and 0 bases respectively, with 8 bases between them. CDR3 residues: CASSITDSGANVLTF. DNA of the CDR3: TGTGCCAGCAGTATTACAGACTCTGGGGCCAACGTCCTGACTTTC.

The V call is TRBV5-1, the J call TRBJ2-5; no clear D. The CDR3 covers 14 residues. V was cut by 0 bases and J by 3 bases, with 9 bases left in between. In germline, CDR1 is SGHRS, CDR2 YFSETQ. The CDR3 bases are TGCGCCAGCAGCTTGGGACCTCAGGAAGAGACCCAGTACTTC. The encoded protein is CASSLGPQEETQYF.

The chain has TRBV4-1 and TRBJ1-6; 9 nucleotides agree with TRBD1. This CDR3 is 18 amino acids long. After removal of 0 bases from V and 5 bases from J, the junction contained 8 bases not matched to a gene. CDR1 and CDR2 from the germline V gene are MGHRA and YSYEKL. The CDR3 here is CASSQDGGQGPHNSPLHF. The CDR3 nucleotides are TGCGCCAGCAGCCAAGATGGGGGACAGGGTCCCCATAATTCACCCCTCCACTTT.

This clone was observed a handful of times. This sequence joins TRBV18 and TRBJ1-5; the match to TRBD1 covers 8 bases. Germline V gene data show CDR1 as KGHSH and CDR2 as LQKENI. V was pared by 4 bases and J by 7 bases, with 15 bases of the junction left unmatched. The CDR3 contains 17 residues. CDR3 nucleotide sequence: TGTGCCAGCTCACGACTCGAGACAGGGGTTAGCGGCCAGCCCCAGCATTTT. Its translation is CASSRLETGVSGQPQHF.

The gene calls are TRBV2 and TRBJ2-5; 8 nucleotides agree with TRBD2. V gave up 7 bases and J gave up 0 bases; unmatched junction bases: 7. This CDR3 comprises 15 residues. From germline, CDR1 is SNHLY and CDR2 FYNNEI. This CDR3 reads CASTGLAGYQETQYF. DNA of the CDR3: TGTGCCAGCACCGGCCTAGCGGGTTACCAAGAGACCCAGTACTTC.

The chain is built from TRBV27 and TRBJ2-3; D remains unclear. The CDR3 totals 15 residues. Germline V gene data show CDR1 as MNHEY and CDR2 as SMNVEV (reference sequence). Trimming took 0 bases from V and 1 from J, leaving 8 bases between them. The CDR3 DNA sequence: TGTGCCAGCAGTTTATCACGGCGGCGCACAGATACGCAGTATTTT. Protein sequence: CASSLSRRRTDTQYF.

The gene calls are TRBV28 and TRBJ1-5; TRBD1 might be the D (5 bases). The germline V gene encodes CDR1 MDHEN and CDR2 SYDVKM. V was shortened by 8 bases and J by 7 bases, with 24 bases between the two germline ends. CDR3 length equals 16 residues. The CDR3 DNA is TGTGCCAGCGGGGAACTATTATTCAGGGAATCGCAGCCCCAGCATTTT. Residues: CASGELLFRESQPQHF.

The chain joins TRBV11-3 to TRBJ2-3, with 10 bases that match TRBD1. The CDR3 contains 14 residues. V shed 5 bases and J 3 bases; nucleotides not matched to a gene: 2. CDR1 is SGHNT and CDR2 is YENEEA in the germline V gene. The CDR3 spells CASSRDRGTDTQYF. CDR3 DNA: TGTGCCAGCAGCCGGGACAGGGGTACAGATACGCAGTATTTT. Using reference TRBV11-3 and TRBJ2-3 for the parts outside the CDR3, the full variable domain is EAGVVQSPRYKIIEKKQPVAFWCNPISGHNTLYWYLQNLGQGPELLIRYENEEAVDDSQLPKDRFSAERLKGVDSTLKIQPAELGDSAVYLCASSRDRGTDTQYFGPGTRLTVL.

The CDR3: CASSVVSYLNTEAFF. Written as DNA, the CDR3 is TGTGCCAGCAGCGTAGTTTCATACTTGAACACTGAAGCTTTCTTT. The chain joins TRBV9 to TRBJ1-1, with D hard to call. Trimming stripped 0 bases from V and 0 bases from J, with 9 bases between. CDR3 length equals 15 residues. CDR1 SGDLS and CDR2 YYNGEE come from the germline V gene. Combining the CDR3 with reference TRBV9 and TRBJ1-1 gives the whole variable domain DSGVTQTPKHLITATGQRVTLRCSPRSGDLSVYWYQQSLDQGLQFLIQYYNGEERAKGNILERFSAQQFPDLHSELNLSSLELGDSALYFCASSVVSYLNTEAFFGQGTRLTVV.

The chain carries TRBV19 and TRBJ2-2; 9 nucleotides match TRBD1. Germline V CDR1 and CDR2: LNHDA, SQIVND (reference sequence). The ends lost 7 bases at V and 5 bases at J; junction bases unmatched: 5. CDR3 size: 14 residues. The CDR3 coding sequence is TGTGCCAGTACTTTACAGGGGGCTACCGGGGAGCTGTTTTTT. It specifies CASTLQGATGELFF. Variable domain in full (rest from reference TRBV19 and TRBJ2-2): DGGITQSPKYLFRKEGQNVTLSCEQNLNHDAMYWYRQDPGQGLRLIYYSQIVNDFQKGDIAEGYSVSREKKESFPLTVTSAQKNPTAFYLCASTLQGATGELFFGEGSRLTVL.

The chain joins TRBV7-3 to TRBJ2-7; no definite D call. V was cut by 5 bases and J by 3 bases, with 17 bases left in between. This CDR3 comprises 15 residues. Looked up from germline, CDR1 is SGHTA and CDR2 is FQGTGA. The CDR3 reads CASSHGPVNFYEQYF. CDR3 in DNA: TGTGCCAGCAGCCATGGTCCGGTTAACTTCTACGAGCAGTACTTC.

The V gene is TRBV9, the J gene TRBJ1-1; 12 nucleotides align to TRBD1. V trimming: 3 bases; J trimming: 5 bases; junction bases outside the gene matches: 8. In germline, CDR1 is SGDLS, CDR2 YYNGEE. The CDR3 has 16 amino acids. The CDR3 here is CASSGDRGRGGTEAFF. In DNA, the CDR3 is TGTGCCAGCAGCGGGGACAGGGGGCGGGGGGGGACTGAAGCTTTCTTT.

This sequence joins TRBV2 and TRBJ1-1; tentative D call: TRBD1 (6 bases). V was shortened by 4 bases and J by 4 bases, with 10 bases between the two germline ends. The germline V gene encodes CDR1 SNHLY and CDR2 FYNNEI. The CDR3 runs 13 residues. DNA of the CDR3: TGTGCCAGCAGTGCTGACAGGAGCACTGAAGCTTTCTTT. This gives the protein CASSADRSTEAFF.

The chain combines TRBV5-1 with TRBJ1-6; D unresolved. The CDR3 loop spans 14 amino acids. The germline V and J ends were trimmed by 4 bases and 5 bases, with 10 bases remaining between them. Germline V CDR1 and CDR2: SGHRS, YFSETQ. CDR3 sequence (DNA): TGCGCCAGCAGCACCCGGGGAGATAATTCACCCCTCCACTTT. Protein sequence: CASSTRGDNSPLHF.

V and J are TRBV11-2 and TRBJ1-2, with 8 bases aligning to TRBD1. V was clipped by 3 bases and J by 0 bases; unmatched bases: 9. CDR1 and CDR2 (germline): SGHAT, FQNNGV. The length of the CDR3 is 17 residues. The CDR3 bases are TGTGCCAGCAGCTTTAAGGAGAGACAGGGGTCTAACTATGGCTACACCTTC. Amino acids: CASSFKERQGSNYGYTF.

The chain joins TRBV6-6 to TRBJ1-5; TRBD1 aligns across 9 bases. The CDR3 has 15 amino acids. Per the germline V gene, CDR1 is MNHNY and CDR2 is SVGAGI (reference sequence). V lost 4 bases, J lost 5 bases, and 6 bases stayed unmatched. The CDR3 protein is CASSSSDRGDQPQHF. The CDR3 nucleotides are TGTGCCAGCAGTTCATCGGACAGGGGAGATCAGCCCCAGCATTTT.

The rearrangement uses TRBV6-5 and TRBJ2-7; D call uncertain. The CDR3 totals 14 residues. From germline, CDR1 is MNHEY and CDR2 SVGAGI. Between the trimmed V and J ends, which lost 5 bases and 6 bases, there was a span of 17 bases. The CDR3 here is CASSEGGPAREQYF. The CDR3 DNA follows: TGTGCCAGCAGTGAAGGTGGGCCGGCGCGCGAGCAGTACTTC.

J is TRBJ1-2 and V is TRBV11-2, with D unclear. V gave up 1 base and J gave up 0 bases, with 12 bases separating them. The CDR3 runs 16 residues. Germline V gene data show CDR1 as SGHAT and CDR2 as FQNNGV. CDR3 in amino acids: CASSLGSSTANYGYTF. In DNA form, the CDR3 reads TGTGCCAGCAGCTTAGGCAGCAGTACAGCTAACTATGGCTACACCTTC.

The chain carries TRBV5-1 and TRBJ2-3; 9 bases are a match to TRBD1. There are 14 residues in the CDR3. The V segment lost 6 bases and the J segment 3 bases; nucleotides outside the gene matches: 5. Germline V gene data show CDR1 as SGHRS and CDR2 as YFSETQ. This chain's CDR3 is CASTTGGLTDTQYF. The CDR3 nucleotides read TGCGCCAGCACCACAGGGGGCCTGACAGATACGCAGTATTTT. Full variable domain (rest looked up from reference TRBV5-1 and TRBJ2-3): KAGVTQTPRYLIKTRGQQVTLSCSPISGHRSVSWYQQTPGQGLQFLFEYFSETQRNKGNFPGRFSGRQFSNSRSEMNVSTLELGDSALYLCASTTGGLTDTQYFGPGTRLTVL.

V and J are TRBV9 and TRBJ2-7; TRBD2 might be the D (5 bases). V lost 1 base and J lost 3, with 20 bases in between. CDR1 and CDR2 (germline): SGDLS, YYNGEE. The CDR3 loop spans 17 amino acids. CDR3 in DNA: TGTGCCAGCAGCGTAAGAAGCCGAGCGGATTACCTCTACGAGCAGTACTTC. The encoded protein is CASSVRSRADYLYEQYF. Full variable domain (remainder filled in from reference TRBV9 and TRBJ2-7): DSGVTQTPKHLITATGQRVTLRCSPRSGDLSVYWYQQSLDQGLQFLIQYYNGEERAKGNILERFSAQQFPDLHSELNLSSLELGDSALYFCASSVRSRADYLYEQYFGPGTRLTVT.

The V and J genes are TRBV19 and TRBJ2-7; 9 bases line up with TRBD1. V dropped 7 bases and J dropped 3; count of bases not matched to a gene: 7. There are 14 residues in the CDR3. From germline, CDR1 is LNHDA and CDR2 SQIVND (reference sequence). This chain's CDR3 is CASNPGTGFYEQYF. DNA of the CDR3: TGTGCCAGTAATCCCGGGACAGGGTTCTACGAGCAGTACTTC.